A single T cell receptor (beta chain) is shown here with its context. This specimen belongs to a study of OX40 agonist ivuxolimab in advanced cancers. The repertoire was sequenced with immunoSEQ multiplex PCR; TCRdb's copy has only in-frame clones and lacks some. The sample has roughly 67,000 clones, around 86% seen once. Germline values: CDR1 LGHNT, CDR2 FRNRAP. There are 13 residues in the CDR3. V dropped 6 bases and J dropped 6 bases, with 12 bases sitting between them. The genes are TRBV12-5 and TRBJ1-5, with D hard to call. The specimen comprised CD4+ or CD8+ T cells sorted from blood, sampled in a trial of the OX40 agonist ivuxolimab. The receptor was isolated from an adult with an advanced solid tumor such as melanoma, head and neck, liver or kidney cancer. The CDR3 protein is CASGRGGGQPQHF. Written as DNA, the CDR3 is TGTGCTAGTGGACGGGGAGGTGGTCAGCCCCAGCATTTT.